The rows below give T cell receptor beta chains drawn from one sample of a study of blood T cell repertoires in COVID-19. TCRdb keeps only in-frame clones here, not all; method: immunoSEQ multiplex PCR. The sample includes about 250,000 clones, around nine tenths of them seen just once. What was sequenced was peripheral blood. These receptors were collected from a woman aged 60-75 years who had recovered from COVID-19. CDR3s include the opening cysteine and the closing phenylalanine or tryptophan. D genes are given only for firm matches. Expanded clones get a size class; other rows say once, few or many, or leave the size out.

CDR3 protein | CDR3 DNA | J gene | D gene | V gene | clone size
CASTPRVSGLSTDTQYF | TGTGCCAGTACCCCGCGAGTTAGCGGGTTAAGCACAGATACGCAGTATTTT | TRBJ2-3 | TRBD2 | TRBV19 | .
CASSLWWVGSRGSATSPLHF | TGTGCCAGCAGTTTATGGTGGGTGGGCTCGAGAGGGTCCGCAACTTCACCCCTCCACTTT | TRBJ1-6 | . | TRBV28 | .
CASTRDTEAFF | TGTGCCAGCACCAGGGACACTGAAGCTTTCTTT | TRBJ1-1 | . | TRBV6-5 | .
CASSPAGPPGETQYF | TGTGCCAGCAGCCCAGCGGGACCACCGGGGGAGACCCAGTACTTC | TRBJ2-5 | TRBD2 | TRBV7-6 | .
CASSPGVAGVTYNEQFF | TGTGCCAGCAGCCCTGGAGTAGCGGGGGTCACCTACAATGAGCAGTTCTTC | TRBJ2-1 | TRBD2 | TRBV9 | .
CASSPSPVPNTEAFF | TGTGCCAGCAGCCCAAGTCCAGTACCTAACACTGAAGCTTTCTTT | TRBJ1-1 | . | TRBV7-2 | .
CASSQVTRGNSPLHF | TGTGCCAGCAGCCAAGTCACACGGGGAAATTCACCCCTCCACTTT | TRBJ1-6 | . | TRBV3-1/TRBV3-2 | .
CASSPIQGVETEAFF | TGTGCCAGCTCACCAATTCAGGGGGTAGAGACTGAAGCTTTCTTT | TRBJ1-1 | TRBD1 | TRBV18 | .
CASSLWTRFNTEAFF | TGCGCCAGCAGCTTATGGACAAGATTCAACACTGAAGCTTTCTTT | TRBJ1-1 | . | TRBV5-1 | .
CASSFRTTYNEQFF | TGTGCCAGTAGTTTCAGGACTACCTACAATGAGCAGTTCTTC | TRBJ2-1 | . | TRBV19 | .
CASSLQGNYGYTF | TGTGCCAGCAGTTTGCAGGGGAACTATGGCTACACCTTC | TRBJ1-2 | . | TRBV28 | .
CASSAGDLSGNTIYF | TGTGCCAGCAGCGCAGGCGACCTCTCTGGAAACACCATATATTTT | TRBJ1-3 | . | TRBV9 | .
CASTYGGSGYEQYF | TGTGCCAGCACCTATGGGGGCAGTGGATACGAGCAGTACTTC | TRBJ2-7 | . | TRBV28 | once
CASSRTENYGYTF | TGTGCCAGCAGTCGAACAGAGAACTATGGCTACACCTTC | TRBJ1-2 | . | TRBV12-3/TRBV12-4 | few
CSVSGTGGSSYEQYF | TGCAGCGTCTCCGGGACAGGGGGTAGTTCCTACGAGCAGTACTTC | TRBJ2-7 | TRBD1 | TRBV29-1 | .
CASSLREYNTEAFF | TGCGCCAGCAGCTTGAGGGAGTATAACACTGAAGCTTTCTTT | TRBJ1-1 | . | TRBV5-1 | .
CASSLQGVGFSYEQYF | TGCGCCAGCAGCTTGCAGGGGGTCGGGTTTTCCTACGAGCAGTACTTC | TRBJ2-7 | TRBD1 | TRBV5-1 | .
CASSQDTGDFATNEKLFF | TGCGCCAGCAGCCAAGATACAGGGGATTTTGCAACTAATGAAAAACTGTTTTTT | TRBJ1-4 | TRBD1 | TRBV4-3 | .
CASSLTRGAYEQYF | TGTGCCAGCAGCTTAACCCGGGGGGCCTACGAGCAGTACTTC | TRBJ2-7 | TRBD2 | TRBV7-8 | .
CASSLDRGSAQETQYF | TGTGCCAGCAGCTTAGACCGGGGTAGCGCGCAAGAGACCCAGTACTTC | TRBJ2-5 | . | TRBV11-2 | many
CASSEGRSNYGYTF | TGTGCCAGCAGTGAGGGGAGATCTAACTATGGCTACACCTTC | TRBJ1-2 | . | TRBV2 | .
CATSRHPDRGDQPQHF | TGTGCCACCAGCCGGCACCCGGACAGGGGAGATCAGCCCCAGCATTTT | TRBJ1-5 | TRBD1 | TRBV15 | .
CASSPQAINYGYTF | TGTGCCAGCAGTCCCCAGGCCATTAACTATGGCTACACCTTC | TRBJ1-2 | . | TRBV6-5 | .
CASSFRGRGEPLHF | TGTGCCAGCAGCTTCAGGGGTAGGGGTGAACCCCTCCACTTT | TRBJ1-6 | . | TRBV5-6 | few
CASGETGPETQYF | TGCGCCAGCGGAGAGACAGGGCCGGAGACCCAGTACTTC | TRBJ2-5 | TRBD1 | TRBV5-1 | .
CASSMGPNTDTQYF | TGTGCCAGCAGCATGGGGCCCAACACAGATACGCAGTATTTT | TRBJ2-3 | . | TRBV9 | .
CASSPGRGGVYGYTF | TGTGCCAGCAGTCCAGGGCGGGGTGGCGTATATGGCTACACCTTC | TRBJ1-2 | . | TRBV7-8 | .
CASRALYTIRSPLHF | TGTGCCAGCAGGGCCCTATATACTATTAGGTCACCCCTCCACTTT | TRBJ1-6 | . | TRBV6-5 | .
CASSRDSSSYEQYF | TGTGCCAGCAGCAGGGACAGTAGCTCCTACGAGCAGTACTTC | TRBJ2-7 | TRBD1 | TRBV11-2 | .
CASSQGLGQPQHF | TGTGCCAGCAGTCAGGGTTTAGGCCAGCCCCAGCATTTT | TRBJ1-5 | . | TRBV6-5 | .
CASSFWETDTQYF | TGTGCCAGCAGCTTTTGGGAGACAGATACGCAGTATTTT | TRBJ2-3 | . | TRBV7-6 | .
CASSVGSTQYF | TGTGCCAGCAGCGTGGGTTCAACCCAGTACTTC | TRBJ2-5 | . | TRBV5-6 | .
CASSPGGGGDTGELFF | TGTGCCAGCAGCCCGGGAGGGGGGGGCGACACCGGGGAGCTGTTTTTT | TRBJ2-2 | TRBD2 | TRBV5-4 | .
CATSSRDREKITDTQYF | TGTGCCACCAGCTCTCGGGACAGGGAAAAGATCACAGATACGCAGTATTTT | TRBJ2-3 | TRBD1 | TRBV15 | few
CASSPTGNTEAFF | TGTGCCAGCAGTCCGACAGGGAACACTGAAGCTTTCTTT | TRBJ1-1 | . | TRBV12-3/TRBV12-4 | .
CASRGQGSYNSPLHF | TGTGCCAGCAGGGGACAGGGTAGCTATAATTCACCCCTCCACTTT | TRBJ1-6 | TRBD1 | TRBV2 | .
CASSQDIVSNQPQHF | TGCGCCAGCAGCCAAGATATAGTTAGCAATCAGCCCCAGCATTTT | TRBJ1-5 | . | TRBV4-1 | few
CASSGGAGTYNEQFF | TGTGCCAGCAGCGGGGGGGCAGGGACATACAATGAGCAGTTCTTC | TRBJ2-1 | . | TRBV13 | .
CASSIGQGAGGQPQHF | TGTGCCAGTAGTATCGGACAGGGGGCCGGGGGTCAGCCCCAGCATTTT | TRBJ1-5 | TRBD1 | TRBV19 | .
CASSLAGLVQGRGYTF | TGCGCCAGCAGCTTGGCCGGGTTAGTACAGGGACGTGGCTACACCTTC | TRBJ1-2 | . | TRBV5-1 | .
CASSLTGAYTGELFF | TGTGCCAGCAGCTTAACAGGGGCCTACACCGGGGAGCTGTTTTTT | TRBJ2-2 | . | TRBV7-3 | .
CASSSILAGGITDTQYF | TGCGCCAGCAGTTCAATTCTAGCGGGGGGGATCACAGATACGCAGTATTTT | TRBJ2-3 | TRBD2 | TRBV10-2 | .
CASSFSGSAYNEQFF | TGTGCCAGCAGCTTTAGCGGGTCCGCCTACAATGAGCAGTTCTTC | TRBJ2-1 | TRBD2 | TRBV11-3 | .
CSASLAAQETQYF | TGCAGTGCTAGTTTAGCGGCCCAAGAGACCCAGTACTTC | TRBJ2-5 | . | TRBV20-1 | .
CASSWTGKDTIYF | TGTGCCAGCAGCTGGACAGGGAAGGACACCATATATTTT | TRBJ1-3 | TRBD1 | TRBV5-6 | .
CASSPQRGGTGVNEQFF | TGTGCCAGCTCACCCCAACGGGGGGGAACGGGGGTAAATGAGCAGTTCTTC | TRBJ2-1 | TRBD2 | TRBV18 | .
CASSLGPVRDRGQPQHF | TGTGCCAGCAGCTTAGGCCCTGTTCGGGACAGGGGTCAGCCCCAGCATTTT | TRBJ1-5 | TRBD1 | TRBV13 | .
CASSLASGAETQYF | TGTGCCAGCAGCCTCGCCAGCGGGGCAGAGACCCAGTACTTC | TRBJ2-5 | TRBD2 | TRBV5-4 | once
CASSLGGFTLHF | TGCGCCAGCAGCCTAGGCGGATTCACCCTCCACTTT | TRBJ1-6 | . | TRBV5-1 | .
CASSQSPDTVTGELFF | TGTGCCAGCAGCCAATCCCCAGACACGGTCACCGGGGAGCTGTTTTTT | TRBJ2-2 | . | TRBV4-2 | few
CASSTPSTDTQYF | TGTGCCAGCTCAACTCCAAGCACAGATACGCAGTATTTT | TRBJ2-3 | . | TRBV28 | .
CASSLSLSVREQYF | TGTGCCAGCAGTTTATCTCTCTCGGTTCGCGAGCAGTACTTC | TRBJ2-7 | . | TRBV27 | .
CASSYPGQAKYGYTF | TGTGCCAGCAGTTACCCAGGACAGGCGAAATATGGCTACACCTTC | TRBJ1-2 | TRBD1 | TRBV6-5 | .
CASTQQSGGDQPQHF | TGTGCCAGCACCCAACAGTCGGGGGGCGATCAGCCCCAGCATTTT | TRBJ1-5 | . | TRBV28 | .
CASSPRGNTEAFF | TGTGCCAGCAGCCCCCGGGGGAACACTGAAGCTTTCTTT | TRBJ1-1 | . | TRBV11-3 | .
CASSLVGTPRPSPLHF | TGTGCCAGCAGCTTAGTTGGGACACCCCGACCGTCACCCCTCCACTTT | TRBJ1-6 | . | TRBV7-2 | .
CASSYSTDSPLHF | TGTGCCAGCAGTTACTCGACAGATTCACCCCTCCACTTT | TRBJ1-6 | . | TRBV6-6 | .